The clone carrying this T cell receptor beta chain was detected once. Its target is not known. Method: immunoSEQ multiplex PCR; TCRdb's copy keeps in-frame clones and lacks some. The table shows 150,000 to 170,000 clones, with about 87% occurring only once. Looked up from germline, CDR1 is SEHNR and CDR2 is FQNEAQ (reference sequence). The CDR3 contains 15 residues. The ends lost 0 bases at V and 2 bases at J; junction bases unmatched: 4. These data belong to a study of T cell responses to AZD1222 COVID-19 vaccine. Points from the study as a whole: Seropositive AZD1222 recipients at baseline numbered only five or six. Donors in the cohort were predominantly white British and more often female, and clonal diversity was possibly underestimated. Targeting of unmutated variant regions was reportedly seen in nearly half of spike-specific TCRs. Vaccine-associated CD4 TCRs ranged over spike, dominating at 160-218 and 743-854.

This clonotype originated in an adult in good health. The sample was peripheral blood, taken on day 0 of AZD1222 vaccination. The chain employs TRBV7-9 and TRBJ2-7, with TRBD1 identical over 7 bases. The CDR3 region has the DNA TGTGCCAGCAGCTTAGCTCAGGGGGTGGCCTACGAGCAGTACTTC. It yields the protein CASSLAQGVAYEQYF.